The T cell receptor (beta chain) described here comes from a study of blood T cell repertoires in COVID-19. About the research overall: PBMCs, B-cell-depleted T cells, or T cells were the source of the cDNA or gDNA that made up the material.

The data were produced by immunoSEQ multiplex PCR, yet TCRdb's version contains in-frame clones alone and is incomplete. The sample has under 300,000 clones, approximately 84% seen once. The germline gives CDR1 LGHNT, CDR2 FRNRAP. V was cut by 5 bases and J by 0 bases, with 10 bases left in between. The CDR3 has 14 amino acids. One Seattle source followed patients from active infection through their disease course. The J gene is TRBJ1-1, the V gene TRBV12-5; D unresolved. This sequence was found in a human donor with COVID-19, enrolled during active disease. The donor label of this sample is uncertain. Material for sequencing was peripheral blood. The CDR3 protein is CASGTYLMNTEAFF. CDR3 sequence (DNA): TGTGCTAGTGGTACTTATTTAATGAACACTGAAGCTTTCTTT.